The 3 T cell receptor beta chains presented below share a single source sample, sequenced in a study of blood T cell repertoires in COVID-19 (dated by TCRdb to about 2020). The library was prepared using the immunoSEQ multiplex PCR assay. The table comes from immuneACCESS by way of TCRdb, which keeps in-frame sequences with V and J called. Part of the clones is missing from these tables; in studies checked, under half for an unresolved V gene and the rest for unknown reasons. The sample table lists roughly 54,000 clones, around 80% of them with a count of one. Clones ranked in the top ten supply over 2% of the sample. Sequenced: peripheral blood. The receptors shown here come from a man in his fifties or sixties with acute or convalescent COVID-19.

Points on this clone: Other DNA sequences from this sample encode an identical CDR3 as well. This chain's CDR3 is CASSPGNTDTQYF. CDR3 coding DNA: TGTGCCAGTAGTCCCGGGAACACAGATACGCAGTATTTT. The chain combines TRBV19 with TRBJ2-3, with D tentatively TRBD2 (5 bases). The CDR3 extends over 13 amino acids. V was cut by 5 bases and J by 2 bases, with 8 bases left in between. The V gene's germline CDR1 is LNHDA and CDR2 SQIVND (reference sequence).

This clone was seen a handful of times. This chain joins TRBV24-1 and TRBJ2-2; the match to TRBD1 covers 7 bases. Per the germline V gene, CDR1 is KGHDR and CDR2 is SFDVKD. Trimming at V came to 9 bases and at J to 5 bases, leaving 8 bases not matched to a gene. The CDR3 length is 14 residues. In DNA form, the CDR3 reads TGTGCCACCGAGACAGGGACCTCGACCGGGGAGCTGTTTTTT. Amino acid sequence: CATETGTSTGELFF.

The chain employs TRBV5-1 and TRBJ1-2; D unresolved. V gave up 3 bases and J gave up 3 bases, with 3 bases separating them. This CDR3 region has 11 residues. Looked up from germline, CDR1 is SGHRS and CDR2 is YFSETQ. The CDR3 DNA follows: TGCGCCAGCAGCTCCGACTATGGCTACACCTTC. Amino acid sequence: CASSSDYGYTF.